This T cell receptor (beta chain) was found in a study of CD8 T cells in Susac syndrome (dated by TCRdb to the late 2010s). With respect to the entire study: Of the Susac syndrome patients who were sequenced, over five had clinically active disease and about eight were in clinical remission. At blood withdrawal, Susac syndrome patients were either therapy-naive, taking corticosteroids (in some cases with IVIg as well), or taking IVIg alone. The study used repertoire sequencing to test whether antigen drove CD8+ T cell activation and differentiation in Susac syndrome. Study-level results and caveats: In the CD4+ T cell repertoire of Susac syndrome patients, clonal expansion was not detected. The number of individuals in the TCR sequencing and HLA analysis was acknowledged as relatively small.

About this clonotype itself: Its antigen target is currently unknown. Base qualities are not provided; no much larger clone lies one nucleotide away.

After removal of 6 bases from V and 3 bases from J, the junction retains 11 bases not matched to a gene. The CDR3 numbers 15 residues from cysteine through phenylalanine. Just the 45-base CDR3 DNA is kept, in frame starting at base 1. Peripheral blood CD8+ and CD4+ T cells from healthy donors, Susac syndrome patients and multiple sclerosis patients were profiled using high-throughput TCR beta sequencing. The Susac syndrome patients fulfilled recently defined diagnostic criteria for definite or probable disease. Bulk CD8+ and CD4+ T cells were purified magnetically by negative isolation, whereas CD8+ TEMRA cells were enriched by FACS. Blood was collected in EDTA tubes and processed within 24 hours, with PBMCs isolated through density gradient centrifugation. PBMCs intended for TCR sequencing were cryopreserved in liquid nitrogen and were subsequently thawed in a 37 degrees C water bath. The sorted or isolated CD4+, CD8+ and CD8+ TEMRA cells had a purity of 90% or higher.

RNA was extracted using the RNeasy kit, and about 0.45 to 1 ug of the RNA was reverse transcribed with random hexamers. The immunoSEQ multiplex PCR assay, covering 54 Vbeta and 13 Jbeta segments, was used to amplify TCR beta CDR3 regions. Bias from PCR amplification was corrected by using a synthetic template baseline for primer optimization and for computational correction. The original pipeline was this. Reads were annotated to V, D and J genes according to IMGT and were analyzed with immunoSEQ Analyzer, with only productive sequences retained. To calculate clonality, Shannon entropy was normalized by log2 of the number of productive unique sequences and then subtracted from one. For each patient and control, public and private clones were evaluated within the 100 most prevalent clones. Susac-specific clones were defined as absent from healthy and MS cohorts, 850 to 1,300 published viral clones and other ImmuneACCESS disease sequences. TCRdb trimmed the raw reads at Q25, called clones with MiXCR and kept productive beta chains. Entries that share a CDR3 protein sequence are merged under the most common genes and DNA. The V and J calls were determined by TCRdb, not by the authors. For this sample the table gives about 200,000 distinct CDR3 sequences, of which 75% to 95% were detected only once. The ten largest clonotypes hold around 0.079% of the sample.

The chain couples TRBV12-3 or TRBV12-4 to TRBJ2-7; 7 nucleotides in the junction match TRBD2. This receptor was identified in a human donor with Susac syndrome. The sequenced material came from CD4+ T cells from PBMCs. The CDR3 protein sequence reads: CASSPSKASGYEQYF. Read as DNA, the sequence is TGTGCCAGCAGCCCCAGTAAGGCTAGCGGCTACGAGCAGTACTTC.